The 29 T cell receptor beta chains given below trace back to one sample, sequenced in a study of technical replicates of blood from several donors. Assay used: immunoSEQ multiplex PCR; TCRdb lists only in-frame clones, some missing. The data hold some 83,000 clones, with just under 95% observed a single time. Sequencing was done on a sample of T cells isolated from PBMCs. These receptors were obtained from a human donor in good health.

This clone was observed once. V and J are TRBV6-5 and TRBJ1-1; 9 nucleotides align to TRBD1. Germline assignment: CDR1 MNHEY and CDR2 SVGAGI. The junction had 5 bases not matched to a gene; V was cut back by 4 bases and J by 5 bases. This CDR3 region has 14 residues. DNA of the CDR3: TGTGCCAGCAGTTTTACAGGGGGCGGGACTGAAGCTTTCTTT. Its translation is CASSFTGGGTEAFF.

Of note for this clone: The same CDR3 is also encoded by other DNA sequences in this sample. This sequence joins TRBV18 and TRBJ2-3; D may be TRBD1 (5 bases). From germline, CDR1 is KGHSH and CDR2 LQKENI. This CDR3 region has 14 residues. With 1 base removed from V and 6 bases from J, the gap between germline ends came to 11 bases. This CDR3 reads CASSPQGAGDTQYF. The CDR3 DNA reads TGTGCCAGCTCACCACAAGGGGCCGGCGATACGCAGTATTTT.

The chain recombines TRBV4-1 with TRBJ2-1; D ambiguous. The CDR3 is made up of 15 amino acids. In germline, CDR1 is MGHRA, CDR2 YSYEKL. The V end lost 2 bases, the J end lost 3 bases, and 11 bases lay between the germline ends. The CDR3 DNA reads as TGCGCCAGCAGCCAATCCTGGGCGAGCTACAATGAGCAGTTCTTC. Translated, it gives CASSQSWASYNEQFF.

The chain uses TRBV4-2 and TRBJ1-4; 12 bases agree with TRBD1. V dropped 0 bases and J dropped 8; count of bases not matched to a gene: 4. The CDR3 consists of 16 residues. CDR1 and CDR2 (germline): LGHNA, YNFKEQ. CDR3 sequence (DNA): TGTGCCAGCAGCCAAGATCGGGGGACAGGGGGCGAAAAACTGTTTTTT. The encoded protein is CASSQDRGTGGEKLFF.

This clone was detected a few times. The gene calls are TRBV19 and TRBJ1-5; D gene ambiguous. CDR3 length equals 13 residues. Per germline, CDR1 LNHDA and CDR2 SQIVND (reference sequence). V lost 5 bases to trimming and J lost 6 bases, with 11 bases between them. The DNA for the CDR3 is TGTGCCAGTAGTTCGGTGTCAGGTCAGCCCCAGCATTTT. Protein: CASSSVSGQPQHF. Full variable domain (outside the CDR3, taken from reference TRBV19 and TRBJ1-5): DGGITQSPKYLFRKEGQNVTLSCEQNLNHDAMYWYRQDPGQGLRLIYYSQIVNDFQKGDIAEGYSVSREKKESFPLTVTSAQKNPTAFYLCASSSVSGQPQHFGDGTRLSIL.

The chain is built from TRBV14 and TRBJ2-1, with 9 bases matching TRBD1. The CDR3 length is 17 residues. J was trimmed by 8 bases and V by 0 bases; bases with no gene match: 11. Germline V lookup: CDR1 SGHDN, CDR2 FVKESK. The CDR3 protein is CASSQDIGEQGAYEQFF. The CDR3 nucleotides read TGTGCCAGCAGCCAAGATATAGGAGAACAGGGGGCCTATGAGCAGTTCTTC.

The chain links TRBV10-3 to TRBJ2-1, with 11 bases that match TRBD2. The V segment lost 5 bases and the J segment 6 bases; nucleotides outside the gene matches: 6. This CDR3 has 15 residues. The germline gives CDR1 ENHRY, CDR2 SYGVKD. In nucleotides, the CDR3 is TGTGCCATCAGTTTCACTAGCGGGAGTGGCAATGAGCAGTTCTTC. Its translation: CAISFTSGSGNEQFF.

The CDR3 is CASSEALRRGDVNTEAFF. The DNA for the CDR3 is TGTGCCAGCAGTGAAGCGCTTAGGAGGGGTGATGTGAACACTGAAGCTTTCTTT. This chain uses TRBV2 with TRBJ1-1, with D possibly matching TRBD1 (5 bases). This CDR3 comprises 18 residues. Germline loops: CDR1 SNHLY, CDR2 FYNNEI. Trimming left V 0 bases short and J 0 bases short, with 17 bases between.

The count of this clone is one. The CDR3 reads CASSRGAYNEQFF. The CDR3 DNA sequence: TGCGCCAGCAGTCGGGGGGCCTACAATGAGCAGTTCTTC. The chain joins TRBV10-1 to TRBJ2-1; TRBD2 matches 7 bases. CDR3 length: 13 amino acids. Germline CDR1 reads WNHNN; CDR2 reads SYGVQD (reference sequence). Trimming at V came to 5 bases and at J to 2 bases, leaving 0 bases not matched to a gene.

This clone appeared a few times. The genes are TRBV30 and TRBJ2-2; no definite D call. Germline V gives CDR1 GTSNPN, CDR2 SVGIG (reference sequence). The CDR3 spans 13 residues. The V and J ends lost 5 bases and 4 bases respectively, with 11 bases between them. CDR3 protein: CAWLSGSTGELFF. CDR3 bases: TGTGCCTGGCTTTCAGGATCCACCGGGGAGCTGTTTTTT.

This clone was seen a few times. The chain links TRBV28 to TRBJ1-4; D gene ambiguous. The CDR3 extends over 14 amino acids. The V end was cut by 2 bases, the J end by 4 bases, with 8 bases between. The germline gives CDR1 MDHEN, CDR2 SYDVKM. The CDR3 spells CASSLRVINEKLFF. CDR3 DNA: TGTGCCAGCAGTTTACGGGTGATTAATGAAAAACTGTTTTTT.

In DNA form, the CDR3 reads TGTGCCAGCAGTCCCCTTTTTCCTGGGGCCAACGTCCTGACTTTC. Encoded protein: CASSPLFPGANVLTF. V and J are TRBV2 and TRBJ2-6; D uncertain. Looked up from germline, CDR1 is SNHLY and CDR2 is FYNNEI. With 5 bases removed from V and 2 bases from J, the gap between germline ends came to 10 bases. The CDR3 is made up of 15 amino acids.

The V gene is TRBV6-6, the J gene TRBJ1-4; 7 bases line up with TRBD1. The germline V gene has CDR1 MNHNY and CDR2 SVGAGI (reference sequence). The length of the CDR3 is 15 residues. J lost 5 bases, V lost 5 bases, and 8 bases had no gene match. The CDR3 DNA sequence: TGTGCCAGCAGTGGCCCGGGCAGGGGGAATGAAAAACTGTTTTTT. It specifies CASSGPGRGNEKLFF.

This clone was detected once. The chain has TRBV7-9 and TRBJ2-3; TRBD2 matches 8 bases. The junction had 12 bases not matched to a gene; V was cut back by 5 bases and J by 2 bases. CDR1 and CDR2 (germline): SEHNR, FQNEAQ (reference sequence). This CDR3 is 17 amino acids long. The CDR3 protein is CASSLGISGSNTDTQYF. CDR3 in DNA: TGTGCCAGCAGCCTCGGAATAAGCGGGAGTAACACAGATACGCAGTATTTT.

This sequence joins TRBV4-3 and TRBJ1-4; D remains ambiguous. CDR3 size: 14 residues. V lost 0 bases to trimming and J lost 3 bases, with 5 bases between them. Germline values: CDR1 LGHNA, CDR2 YSLEER. In DNA form, the CDR3 reads TGCGCCAGCAGCCAAGATGGGCCTAATGAAAAACTGTTTTTT. It codes for CASSQDGPNEKLFF.

This clone was picked up one time. This chain connects TRBV18 to TRBJ1-1, with 8 nucleotides matching TRBD1. The V gene end was trimmed by 3 bases and the J gene end by 5 bases; junction bases not matched to a gene: 8. The germline gives CDR1 KGHSH, CDR2 LQKENI. This CDR3 region has 15 residues. CDR3 nucleotides: TGTGCCAGCTCACCTTTGACAGGGGAGCTGACTGAAGCTTTCTTT. Its protein product is CASSPLTGELTEAFF.

The V call is TRBV2, the J call TRBJ2-2, with 8 bases fitting TRBD2. Germline assignment: CDR1 SNHLY and CDR2 FYNNEI. V was clipped by 8 bases and J by 3 bases; unmatched bases: 8. The CDR3 is made up of 15 amino acids. CDR3 sequence: CASRFGRAYTGELFF. CDR3 sequence (DNA): TGTGCCAGCCGGTTCGGGAGGGCTTACACCGGGGAGCTGTTTTTT.

The chain is built from TRBV27 and TRBJ1-4; D gene unclear. The CDR3 has 15 residues. Germline values: CDR1 MNHEY, CDR2 SMNVEV (reference sequence). The V end lost 3 bases, the J end lost 3 bases, and 11 bases lay between the germline ends. CDR3 DNA: TGTGCCAGCAGTTTTTCCTTCAAGCCTAATGAAAAACTGTTTTTT. Residues: CASSFSFKPNEKLFF.

The gene calls are TRBV2 and TRBJ2-1; perhaps TRBD2 as D (5 bases). This CDR3 comprises 11 residues. Looked up from germline, CDR1 is SNHLY and CDR2 is FYNNEI. V was cut by 9 bases and J by 7 bases, with 10 bases left in between. The CDR3 coding sequence is TGTGCCAGTTGGACTGCTAATGAGCAGTTCTTC. Translation gives CASWTANEQFF. Full variable domain (outside the CDR3, taken from reference TRBV2 and TRBJ2-1): EPEVTQTPSHQVTQMGQEVILRCVPISNHLYFYWYRQILGQKVEFLVSFYNNEISEKSEIFDDQFSVERPDGSNFTLKIRSTKLEDSAMYFCASWTANEQFFGPGTRLTVL.

The genes are TRBV19 and TRBJ1-3, with unresolved D. CDR3 length: 14 amino acids. The germline V gene encodes CDR1 LNHDA and CDR2 SQIVND (reference sequence). Trimming stripped 7 bases from V and 1 base from J, with 11 bases between. CDR3 coding DNA: TGTGCCAGTACCGACGCAGGATCTGGAAACACCATATATTTT. Translating gives CASTDAGSGNTIYF.

The V gene is TRBV7-9, the J gene TRBJ1-1; 9 bases are shared with TRBD1. With 7 bases clipped from V and 5 bases from J, the junction kept 8 bases outside the gene matches. Germline values: CDR1 SEHNR, CDR2 FQNEAQ (reference sequence). This CDR3 has 14 amino acids. CDR3 nucleotides: TGTGCCAGCACCCCGACAGGGGGTTGGACTGAAGCTTTCTTT. This sequence encodes CASTPTGGWTEAFF.

This chain connects TRBV15 to TRBJ2-7; 7 bases map to TRBD1. J gave up 6 bases and V 0 bases, and 8 bases lay outside the gene matches. Looked up from germline, CDR1 is LNHNV and CDR2 is YYDKDF (reference sequence). The CDR3 extends over 15 amino acids. The CDR3 loop reads CATSRELGDSGEQYF. Here the CDR3 DNA reads TGTGCCACCAGCAGAGAGTTAGGGGACAGCGGCGAGCAGTACTTC.

The rearrangement joins TRBV4-2 to TRBJ2-5; TRBD2 matches at 13 bases. The V segment lost 0 bases and the J segment 4 bases; nucleotides outside the gene matches: 11. Germline CDR1 LGHNA, CDR2 YNFKEQ. The CDR3 spans 19 residues. The CDR3 spells CASSQEGWTSGSLTETQYF. The CDR3 nucleotides are TGTGCCAGCAGCCAAGAGGGGTGGACTAGCGGGAGTCTCACAGAGACCCAGTACTTC.

This chain uses TRBV4-1 with TRBJ2-2; 11 nucleotides align to TRBD2. J gave up 2 bases and V 5 bases, and 7 bases lay outside the gene matches. Germline loops: CDR1 MGHRA, CDR2 YSYEKL. This CDR3 region has 17 residues. In DNA, the CDR3 is TGCGCCAGCAGCGACGTTAGCGGGAGGGACAACACCGGGGAGCTGTTTTTT. Amino acids: CASSDVSGRDNTGELFF.

The rearrangement uses TRBV9 and TRBJ2-7; 13 bases are shared with TRBD2. Germline CDR1 SGDLS, CDR2 YYNGEE. With V trimmed by 3 bases and J by 4 bases, 10 bases remained unmatched. The CDR3 has 17 residues. This chain's CDR3 is CASSGTLAGGPIYEQYF. The CDR3 bases are TGTGCCAGCAGCGGAACACTAGCGGGAGGGCCGATATACGAGCAGTACTTC.

This chain joins TRBV4-1 and TRBJ2-1; TRBD1 aligns across 10 bases. There are 16 residues in the CDR3. The germline CDR1 and CDR2 sequences are MGHRA and YSYEKL. V shed 1 base and J 6 bases; nucleotides not matched to a gene: 6. In nucleotides, the CDR3 is TGCGCCAGCAGCCAAGCGGACAGGGGGAAGGGCAATGAGCAGTTCTTC. This translates into CASSQADRGKGNEQFF.

The chain combines TRBV5-6 with TRBJ1-2; perhaps TRBD1 as D (5 bases). V was clipped by 3 bases and J by 1 base, with 10 bases between them. The CDR3 contains 14 residues. The germline CDR1 and CDR2 sequences are SGHDT and YYEEEE. CDR3 in amino acids: CASSSQVDNYGYTF. Written as DNA, the CDR3 is TGTGCCAGCAGCTCACAGGTAGATAACTATGGCTACACCTTC.

This chain links TRBV4-3 with TRBJ2-2; no clear D. Trimming stripped 3 bases from V and 6 bases from J, with 8 bases between. CDR1 and CDR2 (germline): LGHNA, YSLEER. CDR3 length equals 13 residues. CDR3: CASSQYVSGELFF. The CDR3 coding sequence is TGCGCCAGCAGCCAGTATGTTTCCGGGGAGCTGTTTTTT.

The CDR3 loop reads CASSEVRGGNQPQHF. CDR3 in DNA: TGTGCCAGTAGTGAAGTCAGGGGCGGCAATCAGCCCCAGCATTTT. The V gene is TRBV19, the J gene TRBJ1-5, with D perhaps matching TRBD1 (6 bases). V was cut by 5 bases and J by 2 bases, with 13 bases left in between. Germline CDR1 and CDR2: LNHDA and SQIVND (reference sequence). This CDR3 comprises 15 residues.